Sequencing of this TCR beta chain was carried out in a study of blood T cell repertoires in COVID-19. Study as a whole: T cells, B-cell-depleted T cells, or PBMCs provided the cDNA or gDNA that served as material.

As originally analysed: Reference gene primers were amplified, and this amplification served to estimate nucleated cell counts. TCRdb keeps only in-frame clones here, not all; method: immunoSEQ multiplex PCR. The DNA was the basis for D and trimming; V, J and clone size are from that table. This sample has approximately 13,000 clones; roughly nine tenths occur once, and the top ten carry over 12%. Trimming removed 4 bases from V and 7 bases from J; junction bases left unmatched: 7. The CDR3 extends over 15 amino acids. Germline CDR1 and CDR2: LGHNA and YNFKEQ. This clone was counted a few times. The sequence came from a man in his forties or fifties with active COVID-19. Sequencing was carried out using peripheral blood. The rearrangement links TRBV4-2 to TRBJ1-6; 7 positions agree with TRBD1. CDR3 region: CASSPWTGSNSPLHF. The CDR3 nucleotides read TGTGCCAGCAGCCCGTGGACAGGCTCCAATTCACCCCTCCACTTT.